The present entry profiles one TCR beta chain with its context. Other nucleotide sequences from this sample produce the same CDR3. This entry belongs to a study of shared clonotypes between healthy human individuals. Across the study: Three CD4 naive, three CD4 memory, two CD8 naive and one CD8 memory plate were used per donor.

Method: immunoSEQ multiplex PCR; TCRdb's copy keeps in-frame clones and lacks some. This sample has about 1 million clones, with about 80% found just once. Sequencing was carried out using memory CD4+ T cells sorted from blood. Described subset: CD45RA-negative fraction. This receptor was taken from a man between 18 and 35 years old in good health.

CDR3 sequence (DNA): TGTGCCTGGAGTGTAGGGCGCACAGATACGCAGTATTTT. Translated: CAWSVGRTDTQYF. This sequence joins TRBV30 and TRBJ2-3, with D unclear. V lost 0 bases, J lost 1 base, and 5 bases lay in between. CDR1 is GTSNPN and CDR2 is SVGIG in the germline V gene (reference sequence). The CDR3 loop spans 13 amino acids.